One and the same sample provided the 17 T cell receptor beta chains below, sequenced in a study of blood T cell repertoires in COVID-19. Some clones are missing from TCRdb's copy, which holds only in-frame ones; the method was immunoSEQ multiplex PCR. The table includes roughly 150,000 clones, around 83% detected once. The sample consisted of peripheral blood. Receptor source: a woman in her sixties or seventies who had recovered from COVID-19.

J is TRBJ2-3 and V is TRBV19; no reliable D call. The CDR3 is 14 residues long. Trimming cost V 7 bases and J 0 bases, with 11 bases left between them. Germline assignment: CDR1 LNHDA and CDR2 SQIVND (reference sequence). The CDR3 coding sequence is TGTGCCAGTACTCGGCAGGTGAGCACAGATACGCAGTATTTT. Translating it yields CASTRQVSTDTQYF.

CDR3 DNA sequence: TGTGCCAGCAGTTACTCGAGGTTAGGTGGTGGCTACACCTTC. Translation: CASSYSRLGGGYTF. The J gene is TRBJ1-2, the V gene TRBV6-5, with D hard to call. The V end lost 0 bases, the J end lost 7 bases, and 12 bases lay between the germline ends. This CDR3 has 14 amino acids. The germline gives CDR1 MNHEY, CDR2 SVGAGI.

The chain recombines TRBV18 with TRBJ1-1; D not resolved. Trimming cost V 11 bases and J 10 bases, with 23 bases left between them. Germline CDR1 is KGHSH and CDR2 is LQKENI. The CDR3 length is 13 residues. DNA for the CDR3: TGTGCCTCCGCCGCCGCGGATTCTCGGGGAGCTTTCTTT. Its translation: CASAAADSRGAFF.

This sequence joins TRBV2 and TRBJ2-2, with 9 bases identical to TRBD1. CDR1 SNHLY and CDR2 FYNNEI come from the germline V gene. The CDR3 is made up of 18 amino acids. V shed 3 bases and J 4 bases; nucleotides not matched to a gene: 12. CDR3 coding DNA: TGTGCCAGCAGTGATCCGGGGCGGGACAGGGTGGGCACCGGGGAGCTGTTTTTT. Amino acid sequence: CASSDPGRDRVGTGELFF.

The chain uses TRBV19 and TRBJ1-1, with a possible D match to TRBD1 (5 bases). This CDR3 has 17 amino acids. The V end lost 3 bases, the J end lost 4 bases, and 21 bases lay between the germline ends. CDR1 is LNHDA and CDR2 is SQIVND in the germline V gene (reference sequence). In DNA form, the CDR3 reads TGTGCCAGTAGTATTGGGGGACTTGGGGGGATAGTCACTGAAGCTTTCTTT. Amino acid sequence: CASSIGGLGGIVTEAFF.

Points on this clone: Other DNA sequences within the sample encode an identical CDR3. The V call is TRBV7-3, the J call TRBJ2-1, with D possibly matching TRBD1 (6 bases). CDR3 length equals 14 residues. Per the germline V gene, CDR1 is SGHTA and CDR2 is FQGTGA. The V gene lost 6 bases and the J gene lost 2 bases, with 11 bases spanning the gap. The CDR3 DNA reads TGTGCCAGCAGTCCCGGGACAACCTACAATGAGCAGTTCTTC. This encodes CASSPGTTYNEQFF.

This clone was observed a single time. The rearrangement links TRBV28 to TRBJ1-5; TRBD1 aligns across 10 bases. Trimming removed 5 bases from V and 6 bases from J; junction bases left unmatched: 7. This CDR3 is built from 15 residues. Germline loops: CDR1 MDHEN, CDR2 SYDVKM. CDR3 DNA: TGTGCCAGCAGTGCCGGGACAGGGGACGGTCAGCCCCAGCATTTT. Amino acids: CASSAGTGDGQPQHF.

The chain employs TRBV7-9 and TRBJ1-4; tentatively, D is TRBD1 (6 bases). The CDR3 runs 17 residues. Trimming stripped 4 bases from V and 7 bases from J, with 22 bases between. From germline, CDR1 is SEHNR and CDR2 FQNEAQ (reference sequence). CDR3 DNA: TGTGCCAGCAGCTCAAGATCACAGGGCAACGGGGTTGAAAAACTGTTTTTT. This sequence encodes CASSSRSQGNGVEKLFF.

This clone has a handful of counts. V is TRBV3-1 (or the pseudogene TRBV3-2) and J is TRBJ1-1; TRBD1 is a possible D gene (5 bases). The length of the CDR3 is 17 residues. V dropped 0 bases and J dropped 4 bases, with 18 bases sitting between them. The V gene's germline CDR1 is LGHDT and CDR2 YNNKEL (reference sequence). The CDR3 DNA reads TGTGCCAGCAGCCAAGACCCATGGGGGGTGGAGAGCACTGAAGCTTTCTTT. This sequence encodes CASSQDPWGVESTEAFF.

This clone showed up just once. This chain links TRBV7-3 with TRBJ2-7; 8 bases align to TRBD1. The junction had 9 bases not matched to a gene; V was cut back by 2 bases and J by 3 bases. Germline CDR1 reads SGHTA; CDR2 reads FQGTGA. The CDR3 has 16 residues. For the CDR3, the DNA is TGTGCCAGCAGCTTACCGACCGGACAGGGCCACTACGAGCAGTACTTC. Residues: CASSLPTGQGHYEQYF. Combining the CDR3 with reference TRBV7-3 and TRBJ2-7 gives the whole variable domain GAGVSQTPSNKVTEKGKYVELRCDPISGHTALYWYRQSLGQGPEFLIYFQGTGAADDSGLPNDRFFAVRPEGSVSTLKIQRTERGDSAVYLCASSLPTGQGHYEQYFGPGTRLTVT.

The chain uses TRBV5-5 and TRBJ1-2; D not certain. The CDR3 covers 12 residues. The V and J ends lost 0 bases and 4 bases respectively, with 4 bases between them. Germline lookup yields CDR1 SGHKS and CDR2 YYEKEE (reference sequence). Here the CDR3 reads CASSLGAYGYTF. CDR3 sequence (DNA): TGTGCCAGCAGCTTGGGGGCCTATGGCTACACCTTC.

The genes are TRBV5-1 and TRBJ1-4; TRBD1 matches at 7 bases. V lost 0 bases, J lost 5 bases, and 4 bases stayed unmatched. This CDR3 comprises 15 residues. CDR1 SGHRS and CDR2 YFSETQ come from the germline V gene. CDR3 sequence: CASSLGGQTNEKLFF. The DNA of the CDR3 is TGCGCCAGCAGCTTGGGGGGACAGACGAATGAAAAACTGTTTTTT.

The rearrangement joins TRBV28 to TRBJ2-1; 10 positions agree with TRBD1. CDR1 MDHEN and CDR2 SYDVKM come from the germline V gene. V lost 5 bases, J lost 6 bases, and 10 bases stayed unmatched. The CDR3 is made up of 16 amino acids. CDR3 sequence (DNA): TGTGCCAGCAGTCCCCCCGGGACAGGGGTTCGCAATGAGCAGTTCTTC. It is translated as CASSPPGTGVRNEQFF.

The chain has TRBV4-2 and TRBJ2-3; D may be TRBD2 (6 bases). The V and J ends lost 4 bases and 0 bases respectively, with 17 bases between them. Germline V gene lookup returns CDR1 LGHNA and CDR2 YNFKEQ. The CDR3 is made up of 17 amino acids. Written as DNA, the CDR3 is TGTGCCAGCAGCCCGGGGGTTGGTAGCTTTAGCACAGATACGCAGTATTTT. Amino acid sequence: CASSPGVGSFSTDTQYF.

J is TRBJ1-5 and V is TRBV28, with D maybe TRBD1 (6 bases). The germline V and J ends were trimmed by 3 bases and 5 bases, with 14 bases remaining between them. The CDR3 is 15 residues long. CDR1 is MDHEN and CDR2 is SYDVKM in the germline V gene. DNA of the CDR3: TGTGCCAGCAGTTTCGTCACAGGGACCTATCAGCCCCAGCATTTT. This gives the protein CASSFVTGTYQPQHF.

This clone was detected only once. CDR3 nucleotide sequence: TGTGCCAGCAGCCCCCCGGAGGGCGAAAACTATGGCTACACCTTC. Protein product: CASSPPEGENYGYTF. This chain uses TRBV3-1 (or the pseudogene TRBV3-2) with TRBJ1-2, with unresolved D. Deletions cut 4 bases from V and 2 bases from J, with 14 bases between. Germline lookup yields CDR1 LGHDT and CDR2 YNNKEL (reference sequence). The CDR3 totals 15 residues.

The chain joins TRBV28 to TRBJ2-7, with D possibly matching TRBD1 (6 bases). Trimming pared 5 bases from V and 7 bases from J, leaving 18 bases between. The germline V gene has CDR1 MDHEN and CDR2 SYDVKM. CDR3 size: 14 residues. CDR3 nucleotides: TGTGCCAGCAGTCACCCCGGGACAAGAGGGGAGCAGTACTTC. Its protein is CASSHPGTRGEQYF.